Listed here are 24 T cell receptor beta chains from one sample, sequenced in a study of cytomegalovirus exposure and HLA in healthy donors. Primers included in the PCR were 60 Vbeta and 13 Jbeta primers. Generated by immunoSEQ multiplex PCR, the TCRdb table keeps only in-frame clones and is missing some. The table shows 140,000 or so clones, with nearly 85% occurring only once. The source material was PBMCs. Receptors were obtained from a male donor in good health and CMV-seronegative.

This clone was seen only a few times. The chain joins TRBV7-3 to TRBJ1-2; 7 nucleotides line up with TRBD1. Looked up from germline, CDR1 is SGHTA and CDR2 is FQGTGA. This CDR3 region has 13 residues. V shed 1 base, J shed 6 bases, and the junction held 2 bases outside the gene matches. The CDR3 here is CASSLKGADGYTF. As DNA, the CDR3 is TGTGCCAGCAGCTTAAAGGGGGCAGATGGCTACACCTTC.

This chain connects TRBV29-1 to TRBJ1-6, with 7 bases aligning to TRBD1. In germline, CDR1 is SQVTM, CDR2 ANQGSEA. With 5 bases clipped from V and 4 bases from J, the junction kept 8 bases outside the gene matches. The CDR3 loop spans 15 amino acids. The CDR3 loop is CSVTTGALYNSPLHF. CDR3 bases: TGCAGCGTTACTACAGGGGCCCTTTATAATTCACCCCTCCACTTT. The entire variable domain, with the rest obtained from reference TRBV29-1 and TRBJ1-6, is as follows: SAVISQKPSRDICQRGTSLTIQCQVDSQVTMMFWYRQQPGQSLTLIATANQGSEATYESGFVIDKFPISRPNLTFSTLTVSNMSPEDSSIYLCSVTTGALYNSPLHFGNGTRLTVT.

This rearrangement joins TRBV15 to TRBJ2-5, with 10 bases lining up with TRBD2. With V trimmed by 0 bases and J by 2 bases, 6 bases remained unmatched. The CDR3 is 17 residues long. Per germline, CDR1 LNHNV and CDR2 YYDKDF (reference sequence). CDR3 DNA sequence: TGTGCCACCAGCAGAGATAGCGGGGGGTCCCCACAAGAGACCCAGTACTTC. Its translation: CATSRDSGGSPQETQYF.

The rearrangement uses TRBV19 and TRBJ1-5; 9 nucleotides match TRBD1. The germline V gene has CDR1 LNHDA and CDR2 SQIVND (reference sequence). With V trimmed by 5 bases and J by 5 bases, 7 bases remained unmatched. The CDR3 totals 15 residues. CDR3: CASSVGQGLDQPQHF. CDR3 coding DNA: TGTGCCAGTAGTGTCGGACAGGGGCTTGATCAGCCCCAGCATTTT.

This rearrangement joins TRBV30 to TRBJ1-2, with 7 bases lining up with TRBD1. CDR1 GTSNPN and CDR2 SVGIG come from the germline V gene (reference sequence). The V and J ends lost 0 bases and 3 bases, in that order; junction bases with no gene match: 7. The CDR3 totals 15 residues. CDR3 loop: CAWSVLGQSYYGYTF. In DNA, the CDR3 is TGTGCCTGGAGTGTACTGGGACAGTCTTACTATGGCTACACCTTC.

The V call is TRBV29-1, the J call TRBJ1-1; 7 bases are shared with TRBD1. The CDR3 runs 16 residues. The germline gives CDR1 SQVTM, CDR2 ANQGSEA. J gave up 0 bases and V 5 bases, and 12 bases lay outside the gene matches. CDR3 residues: CSVLSYRGILNTEAFF. The CDR3 region has the DNA TGCAGCGTTTTGTCCTACAGGGGTATATTGAACACTGAAGCTTTCTTT.

Note on this clone: Compared with germline, one end of the junction differs, possibly owing to a read error. This chain uses TRBV19 with TRBJ1-4; D gene unclear. CDR3 size: 16 residues. The germline gives CDR1 LNHDA, CDR2 SQIVND (reference sequence). As DNA, the CDR3 is TGTGCCCGTAGCCCCATCCGACAACACCCCAATGAAAAACTGTTTTTT. This encodes CARSPIRQHPNEKLFF.

The chain is built from TRBV7-9 and TRBJ1-4; TRBD1 matches at 9 bases. This CDR3 comprises 15 residues. With V trimmed by 6 bases and J by 1 base, 3 bases remained unmatched. Germline CDR1 is SEHNR and CDR2 is FQNEAQ (reference sequence). CDR3 amino acids: CASRTGGQTNEKLFF. The CDR3 DNA reads TGTGCCAGCAGAACAGGGGGCCAAACTAATGAAAAACTGTTTTTT.

This sequence joins TRBV25-1 and TRBJ2-7, with D tentatively TRBD1 (6 bases). Germline CDR1 is MGHDK and CDR2 is SYGVNS. The CDR3 runs 16 residues. Trimming took off 2 bases at V and 3 bases at J, with 17 bases between the two ends. As DNA, the CDR3 is TGTGCCAGCAGTGAAATCACCGGGGCAGGGGTCTACGAGCAGTACTTC. This gives the protein CASSEITGAGVYEQYF.

The J gene is TRBJ1-2, the V gene TRBV15, with 8 bases matching TRBD1. The ends lost 5 bases at V and 4 bases at J; junction bases unmatched: 3. The CDR3 is 13 residues long. Germline loops: CDR1 LNHNV, CDR2 YYDKDF (reference sequence). This CDR3 reads CATSLDRAYGYTF. The CDR3 nucleotides are TGTGCCACCAGCCTGGACAGGGCCTATGGCTACACCTTC.

The chain carries TRBV27 and TRBJ2-7, with 7 bases that match TRBD1. The junction had 1 base not matched to a gene; V was cut back by 2 bases and J by 0 bases. The CDR3 spans 14 residues. Germline CDR1 and CDR2: MNHEY and SMNVEV (reference sequence). CDR3: CASSLTGDSYEQYF. The CDR3 DNA follows: TGTGCCAGCAGTTTAACAGGGGACTCCTACGAGCAGTACTTC.

The rearrangement uses TRBV19 and TRBJ2-2; the match to TRBD2 covers 9 bases. The germline V gene encodes CDR1 LNHDA and CDR2 SQIVND (reference sequence). The V and J ends lost 7 bases and 5 bases, in that order; junction bases with no gene match: 5. The CDR3 contains 14 residues. CDR3 amino acids: CASTVTSGTGELFF. CDR3 sequence (DNA): TGTGCCAGTACGGTTACTAGCGGGACCGGGGAGCTGTTTTTT.

The chain is built from TRBV29-1 and TRBJ2-1, with 9 bases that match TRBD2. The V gene end was trimmed by 3 bases and the J gene end by 2 bases; junction bases not matched to a gene: 5. Germline V gives CDR1 SQVTM, CDR2 ANQGSEA. The CDR3 extends over 15 amino acids. In DNA, the CDR3 is TGCAGCGTTGACCCCGCTAGCGGGACCTACAATGAGCAGTTCTTC. It encodes CSVDPASGTYNEQFF.

V gene TRBV4-1 combines with J gene TRBJ2-5; TRBD2 might be the D (6 bases). V was cut by 4 bases and J by 9 bases, with 15 bases left in between. There are 13 residues in the CDR3. CDR1 and CDR2 from the germline V gene are MGHRA and YSYEKL. The CDR3 sequence: CASSLGGTVAQYF. CDR3 DNA: TGCGCCAGCAGCCTGGGCGGGACTGTGGCCCAGTACTTC.

This clone was counted a few times. The rearrangement links TRBV2 to TRBJ2-5; the match to TRBD2 covers 9 bases. Germline loops: CDR1 SNHLY, CDR2 FYNNEI. Trimming took 1 base from V and 5 from J; bases not matched to a gene: 8. The CDR3 has 16 amino acids. The CDR3 spells CASSEGRGGGLETQYF. The CDR3 DNA is TGTGCCAGCAGTGAAGGGCGGGGGGGCGGTCTGGAGACCCAGTACTTC.

The chain joins TRBV7-2 to TRBJ1-1; possible D gene TRBD1, 6 bases. Germline-derived CDR1 and CDR2 are SGHTA and FQGNSA. V lost 5 bases and J 3 bases, leaving 22 bases between the germline ends. This CDR3 is 17 amino acids long. CDR3 nucleotides: TGTGCCAGCAGCAAAAATACACCCGGACAGAGCTACACTGAAGCTTTCTTT. Translating gives CASSKNTPGQSYTEAFF. The variable domain in full, with the rest retrieved from reference TRBV7-2 and TRBJ1-1, is GAGVSQSPSNKVTEKGKDVELRCDPISGHTALYWYRQSLGQGLEFLIYFQGNSAPDKSGLPSDRFSAERTGGSVSTLTIQRTQQEDSAVYLCASSKNTPGQSYTEAFFGQGTRLTVV.

The gene calls are TRBV7-9 and TRBJ2-5; D is perhaps TRBD1 (6 bases). The CDR3 sequence is 12 residues long. Per germline, CDR1 SEHNR and CDR2 FQNEAQ (reference sequence). Trimming took 5 bases from V and 5 from J, leaving 9 bases between them. CDR3 protein: CASSVTGETQYF. CDR3 sequence (DNA): TGTGCCAGCAGCGTAACAGGGGAGACCCAGTACTTC.

This clone was seen just once. The J gene is TRBJ2-6, the V gene TRBV7-2, with D possibly being TRBD2 (5 bases). Between the trimmed V and J ends, which lost 4 bases and 4 bases, there was a span of 8 bases. CDR3 size: 14 residues. CDR1 and CDR2 (germline): SGHTA, FQGNSA. The CDR3, as DNA: TGTGCCAGCAGCTCGAGGGCCGGGGCCAACGTCCTGACTTTC. This encodes CASSSRAGANVLTF.

The chain is built from TRBV11-2 and TRBJ2-2; weak D call: TRBD2 (5 bases). From germline, CDR1 is SGHAT and CDR2 FQNNGV. The CDR3 sequence is 15 residues long. V lost 5 bases to trimming and J lost 2 bases, with 12 bases between them. In nucleotides, the CDR3 is TGTGCCAGCAGCCTTTACGGGATTAACACCGGGGAGCTGTTTTTT. Translated, it gives CASSLYGINTGELFF.

V usage is TRBV9 and J usage is TRBJ2-3, with TRBD2 matching 7 bases. This CDR3 has 16 residues. From germline, CDR1 is SGDLS and CDR2 YYNGEE. V dropped 3 bases and J dropped 6; count of bases not matched to a gene: 13. Here the CDR3 reads CASSGGGASRFDTQYF. In DNA form, the CDR3 reads TGTGCCAGCAGCGGGGGAGGGGCTTCCAGGTTCGATACGCAGTATTTT. Together with reference TRBV9 and TRBJ2-3, the CDR3 gives the full variable domain: DSGVTQTPKHLITATGQRVTLRCSPRSGDLSVYWYQQSLDQGLQFLIQYYNGEERAKGNILERFSAQQFPDLHSELNLSSLELGDSALYFCASSGGGASRFDTQYFGPGTRLTVL.

This clone was counted a few times. The rearrangement uses TRBV9 and TRBJ1-1; no clear D gene. CDR1 SGDLS and CDR2 YYNGEE come from the germline V gene. The V gene lost 3 bases and the J gene lost 5 bases, with 14 bases spanning the gap. The length of the CDR3 is 14 residues. CDR3 protein: CASSARLGVTEAFF. The CDR3 region has the DNA TGTGCCAGCAGCGCCCGACTCGGGGTAACTGAAGCTTTCTTT.

The chain employs TRBV2 and TRBJ2-7, with D hard to call. The V gene lost 6 bases and the J gene lost 4 bases, with 7 bases spanning the gap. The CDR3 is made up of 11 amino acids. Germline CDR1 is SNHLY and CDR2 is FYNNEI. For the CDR3, the DNA is TGTGCCAGCAGGTACACGTACGAGCAGTACTTC. Translation: CASRYTYEQYF.

This chain connects TRBV19 to TRBJ1-4; a weak D match, TRBD1 (5 bases). Trimming removed 5 bases at V and 5 bases at J, with 9 bases between. The germline V gene has CDR1 LNHDA and CDR2 SQIVND (reference sequence). This CDR3 has 13 residues. The DNA for the CDR3 is TGTGCCAGTAGTCTGGACATCAATGAAAAACTGTTTTTT. Its translation is CASSLDINEKLFF. The variable domain in full, with the rest retrieved from reference TRBV19 and TRBJ1-4, is DGGITQSPKYLFRKEGQNVTLSCEQNLNHDAMYWYRQDPGQGLRLIYYSQIVNDFQKGDIAEGYSVSREKKESFPLTVTSAQKNPTAFYLCASSLDINEKLFFGSGTQLSVL.

This chain joins TRBV28 and TRBJ2-7; 10 bases are shared with TRBD2. CDR1 is MDHEN, CDR2 SYDVKM, per germline. Losses at the gene ends were 2 bases for V and 2 bases for J; bases not matched to a gene: 6. The CDR3 totals 16 residues. The CDR3, as DNA: TGTGCCAGCAGTTTAGGGGTAGCGGGAGGCGCCTACGAGCAGTACTTC. This encodes CASSLGVAGGAYEQYF.